Described below is a single TCR beta chain sequence and its context. Its matching antigen is unknown. The V end lost 0 bases, the J end lost 5 bases, and 20 bases lay between the germline ends. There are 17 residues in the CDR3. Germline V gives CDR1 LGHNT, CDR2 FRNRAP. The repertoire was sequenced with immunoSEQ multiplex PCR; TCRdb's copy has only in-frame clones and lacks some. Counted here are 89,000 or so clones, around 93% occurring once; the ten biggest clones make up about 29%. The sample comes from a study of T cell responses to AZD1222 COVID-19 vaccine. Regarding the study as a whole: Donors were largely white British and mainly female; clonal diversity was possibly underestimated. Sampling that yielded the repertoires occurred only after the peak T cell response.

The receptor's source is an adult who received the AZD1222 COVID-19 vaccine. This specimen consisted of peripheral blood, obtained 28 days after the second AZD1222 dose. This sequence joins TRBV12-5 and TRBJ2-7, with D possibly TRBD2 on 6 matching bases. The CDR3 protein is CASGLVRLGGSVNEQYF. CDR3 bases: TGTGCTAGTGGTTTGGTACGTCTCGGGGGTTCGGTCAACGAGCAGTACTTC. The full variable domain, its missing parts supplied by reference TRBV12-5 and TRBJ2-7, is DARVTQTPRHKVTEMGQEVTMRCQPILGHNTVFWYRQTMMQGLELLAYFRNRAPLDDSGMPKDRFSAEMPDATLATLKIQPSEPRDSAVYFCASGLVRLGGSVNEQYFGPGTRLTVT.